This paragraph reports one T cell receptor (beta chain). Its antigen is unidentified. A J-beta primer mix and a sample-barcoded 5' primer were used in a second PCR of roughly 6 to 12 cycles. TCRdb used MiXCR to reprocess the 5' RACE reads, holding one entry per CDR3 protein. Of about 640,000 distinct CDR3 sequences listed, roughly 50% are singletons. Each sample yielded at least 5.5 micrograms of PBMC total RNA. The data are from a study of blood T cells in healthy people across ages. Trimming cost V 0 bases and J 5 bases; bases outside gene matches: 8. Germline lookup yields CDR1 MNHEY and CDR2 SVGAGI. CDR3 length equals 16 residues. Points from the study as a whole: Long-lived donors had more naive CD4+ cells and higher diversity than aged donors.

Sequenced: blood. The TCR comes from a man aged 55-75 years in good health. The chain combines TRBV6-5 with TRBJ2-5; 8 nucleotides match TRBD2. CDR3 protein: CASSYSNRGGMETQYF. The CDR3 coding sequence is TGTGCCAGCAGTTACTCGAACCGGGGGGGAATGGAGACCCAGTACTTC.